This T cell receptor beta chain was retrieved from a study of shared clonotypes between healthy human individuals. Study as a whole: With ages of 18 to 49, the donors were a couple of women and three men.

A word on this clone: Its antigen remains unidentified.

Recent acute infections and vaccinations were absent in the healthy HIV-negative adult donors. The CDR3 covers 13 residues. The germline V gene encodes CDR1 MNHNS and CDR2 SASEGT. Trimming took 0 bases from V and 9 from J, leaving 11 bases between them. TCRdb's copy holds only in-frame clones and misses some; the assay was immunoSEQ multiplex PCR. The sample yields about 1 million clones, roughly 70% seen once. Study observations and caveats: What limited the represented genetic and exposure-history diversity was the small number of donors.

Sequenced sample: memory CD4+ T cells sorted from blood. Subset reported: CD45RA-negative fraction. The chain joins TRBV6-1 to TRBJ1-1; D is undetermined. The origin of this receptor is a man between 18 and 29 years old in good health. This CDR3 is CASSEAVAGKAFF. The CDR3 coding sequence is TGTGCCAGCAGTGAAGCTGTAGCAGGAAAAGCTTTCTTT.